This note documents a single T cell receptor (beta chain) sequence. Looked up from germline, CDR1 is LGHNT and CDR2 is FRNRAP. This CDR3 spans 18 amino acids. The V gene end was trimmed by 2 bases and the J gene end by 4 bases; junction bases not matched to a gene: 14. This entry belongs to a study of blood T cell repertoires in COVID-19. Study information: The study drew acute and convalescent COVID-19 samples from the United States, Italy and Spain. From T cells, B-cell-depleted T cells, or PBMCs came the material, which was cDNA or gDNA.

Some clones are missing from TCRdb's copy, which holds only in-frame ones; the method was immunoSEQ multiplex PCR. The table has 300,000 to 350,000 clones, 83% seen once. This receptor was obtained from a young man with active or convalescent COVID-19. The rearrangement uses TRBV12-5 and TRBJ2-1; 7 bases are a match to TRBD2. The material sequenced was peripheral blood. CDR3 sequence (DNA): TGTGCTAGTGGTTTGTTACCTAGCGAGGCTAGCGGTTACAATGAGCAGTTCTTC. It yields the protein CASGLLPSEASGYNEQFF.